This entry features one TCR beta chain sequence. This sample is part of a study of blood T cell repertoires in COVID-19. About the research overall: The United States, Italy and Spain provided the acute and convalescent COVID-19 samples.

The CDR3 consists of 15 residues. The trim removed 6 bases at V and 5 bases at J, leaving 11 bases unmatched. Per the germline V gene, CDR1 is SEHNR and CDR2 is FQNEAQ (reference sequence). Profiling relied on immunoSEQ multiplex PCR, and the TCRdb table lists in-frame clones only, not all of them. The sample records about 300,000 clones, roughly 86% being singletons. Sequenced material: peripheral blood. The V and J genes are TRBV7-9 and TRBJ2-5; 8 nucleotides match TRBD2. The TCR originated in a man in his 70s with acute or convalescent COVID-19. Here the CDR3 reads CASSKTGTSGETQYF. CDR3 sequence (DNA): TGTGCCAGCAGTAAGACCGGGACTAGTGGGGAGACCCAGTACTTC. The complete variable domain, with remaining parts taken from reference TRBV7-9 and TRBJ2-5, reads DTGVSQNPRHKITKRGQNVTFRCDPISEHNRLYWYRQTLGQGPEFLTYFQNEAQLEKSRLLSDRFSAERPKGSFSTLEIQRTEQGDSAMYLCASSKTGTSGETQYFGPGTRLLVL.